The 2 T cell receptor beta chains below come from one sample, sequenced in a study of blood T cell repertoires in COVID-19. Sequencing used immunoSEQ multiplex PCR; TCRdb keeps in-frame clones, though not all of them. The sample lists 150,000 or so clones, 80% occurring once. Sample: PBMCs or T cells enriched from blood (not recorded which). Receptors originate from a man aged 35 to 55 who had recovered from COVID-19.

V is TRBV5-1 and J is TRBJ2-1, with 15 bases that match TRBD2. Per germline, CDR1 SGHRS and CDR2 YFSETQ. J was trimmed by 10 bases and V by 6 bases; bases with no gene match: 8. The CDR3 sequence is 15 residues long. This CDR3 is CASTGGLAGGREQFF. In DNA, the CDR3 is TGCGCCAGCACCGGAGGACTAGCGGGGGGGCGAGAGCAGTTCTTC.

This clone came up once. The V gene is TRBV10-1, the J gene TRBJ2-5; 10 bases agree with TRBD2. Germline assignment: CDR1 WNHNN and CDR2 SYGVQD (reference sequence). CDR3 length equals 14 residues. V gave up 5 bases and J gave up 3 bases; unmatched junction bases: 3. The CDR3 DNA reads as TGCGCCAGCAGTAGCGGGGGGGCCGAAGAGACCCAGTACTTC. Protein: CASSSGGAEETQYF.